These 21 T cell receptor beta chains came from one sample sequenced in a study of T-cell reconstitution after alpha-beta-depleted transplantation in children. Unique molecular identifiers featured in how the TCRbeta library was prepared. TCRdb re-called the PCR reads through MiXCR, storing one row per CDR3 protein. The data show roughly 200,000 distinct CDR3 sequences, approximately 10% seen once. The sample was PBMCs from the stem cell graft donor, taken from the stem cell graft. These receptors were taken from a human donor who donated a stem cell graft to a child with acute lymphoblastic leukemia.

The CDR3 here is CASSEGAGLQRGRTEAFF. CDR3 sequence (DNA): TGTGCCAGCAGCGAGGGGGCTGGGCTTCAAAGGGGGAGGACTGAAGCTTTCTTT. The chain joins TRBV9 to TRBJ1-1; TRBD1 aligns across 7 bases. The CDR3 is made up of 18 amino acids. V lost 3 bases and J lost 5; bases outside the gene matches: 19. Germline CDR1 and CDR2: SGDLS and YYNGEE.

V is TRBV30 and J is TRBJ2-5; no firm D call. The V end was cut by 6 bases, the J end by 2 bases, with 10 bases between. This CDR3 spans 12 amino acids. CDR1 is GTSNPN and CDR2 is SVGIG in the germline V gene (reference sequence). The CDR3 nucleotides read TGTGCCTGCCCGACGGGTCAAGAGACCCAGTACTTC. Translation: CACPTGQETQYF. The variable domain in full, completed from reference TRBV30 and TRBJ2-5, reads SQTIHQWPATLVQPVGSPLSLECTVEGTSNPNLYWYRQAAGRGLQLLFYSVGIGQISSEVPQNLSASRPQDRQFILSSKKLLLSDSGFYLCACPTGQETQYFGPGTRLLVL.

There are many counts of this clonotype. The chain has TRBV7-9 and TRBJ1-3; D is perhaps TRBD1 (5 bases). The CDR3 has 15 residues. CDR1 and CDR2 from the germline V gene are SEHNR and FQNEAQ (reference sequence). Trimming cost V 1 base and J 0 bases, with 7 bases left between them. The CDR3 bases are TGTGCCAGCAGCTTAGACGGGGGCTCTGGAAACACCATATATTTT. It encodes CASSLDGGSGNTIYF.

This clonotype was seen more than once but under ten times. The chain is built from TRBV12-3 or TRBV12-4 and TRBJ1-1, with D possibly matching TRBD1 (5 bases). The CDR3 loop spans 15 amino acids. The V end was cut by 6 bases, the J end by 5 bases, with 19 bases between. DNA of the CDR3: TGTGCCAGCAGCCCCCTCGTCGGGGCGTGGACTGAAGCTTTCTTT. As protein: CASSPLVGAWTEAFF.

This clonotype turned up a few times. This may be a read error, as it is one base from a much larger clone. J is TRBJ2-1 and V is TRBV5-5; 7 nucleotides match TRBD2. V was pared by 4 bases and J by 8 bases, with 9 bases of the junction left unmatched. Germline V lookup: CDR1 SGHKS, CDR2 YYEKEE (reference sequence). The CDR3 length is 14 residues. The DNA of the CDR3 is TGTGCCAGCAGCGCGCGGGGGTCCGGGGATGAGCAGTTCTTC. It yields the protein CASSARGSGDEQFF. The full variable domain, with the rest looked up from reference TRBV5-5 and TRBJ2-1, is DAGVTQSPTHLIKTRGQQVTLRCSPISGHKSVSWYQQVLGQGPQFIFQYYEKEERGRGNFPDRFSARQFPNYSSELNVNALLLGDSALYLCASSARGSGDEQFFGPGTRLTVL.

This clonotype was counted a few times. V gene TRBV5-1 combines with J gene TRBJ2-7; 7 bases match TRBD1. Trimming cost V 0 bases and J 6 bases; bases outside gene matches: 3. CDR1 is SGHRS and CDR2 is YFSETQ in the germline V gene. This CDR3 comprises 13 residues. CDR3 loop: CASSLEGASEQYF. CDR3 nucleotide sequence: TGCGCCAGCAGCTTGGAGGGGGCTAGCGAGCAGTACTTC.

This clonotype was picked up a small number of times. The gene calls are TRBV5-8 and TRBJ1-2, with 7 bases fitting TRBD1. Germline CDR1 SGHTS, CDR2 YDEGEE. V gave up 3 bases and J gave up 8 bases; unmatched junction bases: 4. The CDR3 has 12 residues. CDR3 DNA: TGTGCCAGCAGCTGGGGGACAGCCGGCTACACCTTC. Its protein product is CASSWGTAGYTF.

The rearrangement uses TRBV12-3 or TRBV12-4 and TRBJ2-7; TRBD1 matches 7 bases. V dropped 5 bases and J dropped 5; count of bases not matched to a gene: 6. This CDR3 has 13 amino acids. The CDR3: CASSLRQGDEQYF. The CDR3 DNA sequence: TGTGCCAGCAGTCTGAGACAGGGCGACGAGCAGTACTTC.

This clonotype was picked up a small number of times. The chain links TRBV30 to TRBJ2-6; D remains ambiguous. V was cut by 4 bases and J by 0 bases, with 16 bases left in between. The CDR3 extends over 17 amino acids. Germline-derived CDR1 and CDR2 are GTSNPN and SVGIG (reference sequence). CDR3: CAWKRGRVVSGANVLTF. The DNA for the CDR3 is TGTGCCTGGAAAAGAGGCAGAGTCGTCTCTGGGGCCAACGTCCTGACTTTC.

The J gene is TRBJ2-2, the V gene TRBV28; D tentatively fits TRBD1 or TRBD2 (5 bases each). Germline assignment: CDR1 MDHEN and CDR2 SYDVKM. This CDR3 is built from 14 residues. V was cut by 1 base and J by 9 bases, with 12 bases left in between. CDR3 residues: CASSLLGESRELFF. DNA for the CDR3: TGTGCCAGCAGTTTATTGGGGGAGTCGAGGGAGCTGTTTTTT.

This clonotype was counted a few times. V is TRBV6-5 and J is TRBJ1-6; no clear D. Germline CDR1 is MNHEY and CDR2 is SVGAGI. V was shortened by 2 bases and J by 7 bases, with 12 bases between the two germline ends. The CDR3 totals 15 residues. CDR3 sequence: CASSYIASNNSPLHF. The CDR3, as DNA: TGTGCCAGCAGTTACATCGCCTCAAACAATTCACCCCTCCACTTT.

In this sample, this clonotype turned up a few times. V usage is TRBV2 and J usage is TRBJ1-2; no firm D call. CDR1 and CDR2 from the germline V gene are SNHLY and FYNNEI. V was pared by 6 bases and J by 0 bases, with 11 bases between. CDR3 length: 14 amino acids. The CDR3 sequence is CASRVSPANYGYTF. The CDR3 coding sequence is TGTGCCAGCAGAGTCTCCCCAGCTAACTATGGCTACACCTTC.

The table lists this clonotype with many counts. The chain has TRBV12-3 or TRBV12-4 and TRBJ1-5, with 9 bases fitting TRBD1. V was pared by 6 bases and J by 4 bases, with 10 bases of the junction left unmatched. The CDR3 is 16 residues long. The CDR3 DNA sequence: TGTGCCAGCAGCTACACAGGGGGCGCGGAAAATCAGCCCCAGCATTTT. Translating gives CASSYTGGAENQPQHF.

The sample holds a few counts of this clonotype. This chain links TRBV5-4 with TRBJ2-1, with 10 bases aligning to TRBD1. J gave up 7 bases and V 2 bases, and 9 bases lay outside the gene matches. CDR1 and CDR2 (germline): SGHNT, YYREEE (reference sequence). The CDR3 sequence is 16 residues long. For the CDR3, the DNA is TGTGCCAGCAGCTTACCCAGACAGGGGGCGCGGAATGAGCAGTTCTTC. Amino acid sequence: CASSLPRQGARNEQFF.

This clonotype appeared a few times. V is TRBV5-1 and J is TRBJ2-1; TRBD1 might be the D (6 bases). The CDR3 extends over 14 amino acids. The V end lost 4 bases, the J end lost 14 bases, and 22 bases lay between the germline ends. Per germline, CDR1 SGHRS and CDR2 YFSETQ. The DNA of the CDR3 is TGCGCCAGCAGCGAGGACCCCTTACAGGGCTCTAAGTTCTTC. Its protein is CASSEDPLQGSKFF.

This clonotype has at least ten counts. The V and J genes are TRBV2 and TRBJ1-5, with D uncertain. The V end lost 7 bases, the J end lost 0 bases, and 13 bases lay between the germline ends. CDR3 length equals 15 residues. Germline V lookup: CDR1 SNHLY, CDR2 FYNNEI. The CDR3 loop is CASKDGQYSNQPQHF. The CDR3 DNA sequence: TGTGCCAGCAAGGACGGGCAGTATAGCAATCAGCCCCAGCATTTT.

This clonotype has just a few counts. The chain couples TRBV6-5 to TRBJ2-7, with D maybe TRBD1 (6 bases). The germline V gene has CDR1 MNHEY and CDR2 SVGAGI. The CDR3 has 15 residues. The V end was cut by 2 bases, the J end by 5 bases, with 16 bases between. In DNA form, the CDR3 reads TGTGCCAGCAGTTACCTTACAGGGAGTCTAGACGAGCAGTACTTC. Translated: CASSYLTGSLDEQYF.

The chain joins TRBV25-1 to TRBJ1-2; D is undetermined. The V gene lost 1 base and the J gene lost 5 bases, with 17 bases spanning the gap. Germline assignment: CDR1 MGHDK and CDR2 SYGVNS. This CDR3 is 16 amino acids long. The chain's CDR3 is CASSEWALGSAYGYTF. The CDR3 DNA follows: TGTGCCAGCAGTGAATGGGCGTTAGGCAGCGCATATGGCTACACCTTC.

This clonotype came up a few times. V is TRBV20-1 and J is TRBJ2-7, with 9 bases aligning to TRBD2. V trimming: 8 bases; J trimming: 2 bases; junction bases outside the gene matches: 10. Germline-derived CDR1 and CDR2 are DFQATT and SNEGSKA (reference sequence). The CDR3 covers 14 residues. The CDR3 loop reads CSPKGAGGPYEQYF. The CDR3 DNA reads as TGCAGTCCTAAAGGAGCGGGGGGACCCTACGAGCAGTACTTC.

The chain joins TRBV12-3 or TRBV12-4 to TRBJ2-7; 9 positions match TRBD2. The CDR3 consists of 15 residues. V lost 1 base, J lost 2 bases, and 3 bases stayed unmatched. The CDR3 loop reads CASSLERGETYEQYF. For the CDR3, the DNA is TGTGCCAGCAGTTTAGAGCGGGGGGAGACCTACGAGCAGTACTTC.

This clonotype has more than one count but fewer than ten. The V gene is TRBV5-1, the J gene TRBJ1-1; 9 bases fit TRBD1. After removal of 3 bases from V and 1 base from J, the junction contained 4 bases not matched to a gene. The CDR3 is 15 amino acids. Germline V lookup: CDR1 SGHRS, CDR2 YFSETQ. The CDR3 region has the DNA TGCGCCAGCAGCTGGGGACAGGGAGAGAACACTGAAGCTTTCTTT. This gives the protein CASSWGQGENTEAFF.